These 19 T cell receptor beta chains came from one sample sequenced in a study of T cell repertoires in cytomegalovirus infection. The antigens of these receptors remain unknown. TCRdb re-derived calls from the reads in MiXCR, one entry per CDR3 protein. The sample has some 560,000 distinct CDR3 sequences; over 35% are singletons. The material was cultured PBMCs, obtained from culture after CMV antigen stimulation. The receptor source for this set is a human donor in good health (CMV status not recorded). Some clones in this sample may be carry-over from other donors' samples.

The chain joins TRBV7-6 to TRBJ2-7; 8 nucleotides agree with TRBD1. Germline V gives CDR1 SGHVS, CDR2 FNYEAQ. With 2 bases clipped from V and 6 bases from J, the junction kept 9 bases outside the gene matches. There are 15 residues in the CDR3. In nucleotides, the CDR3 is TGTGCCAGCAGCTTATTCCTTGGGACAGGTGGCGAGCAGTACTTC. This translates into CASSLFLGTGGEQYF.

The CDR3 DNA sequence: TGTGCCAGCAGTCCTACCCGGGCAGGGTACTCCTACGAGCAGTACTTC. This codes for CASSPTRAGYSYEQYF. This chain connects TRBV7-8 to TRBJ2-7; TRBD1 is a possible D gene (5 bases). Germline CDR1 is SGHVS and CDR2 is FQNEAQ. CDR3 length equals 16 residues. Deletions cut 6 bases from V and 0 bases from J, with 18 bases between. Combining the CDR3 with reference TRBV7-8 and TRBJ2-7 gives the whole variable domain GAGVSQSPRYKVAKRGQDVALRCDPISGHVSLFWYQQALGQGPEFLTYFQNEAQLDKSGLPSDRFFAERPEGSVSTLKIQRTQQEDSAVYLCASSPTRAGYSYEQYFGPGTRLTVT.

The rearrangement links TRBV12-3 or TRBV12-4 to TRBJ1-2; D is uncertain. Trimming removed 7 bases from V and 8 bases from J, with 11 bases in between. The length of the CDR3 is 11 residues. The DNA for the CDR3 is TGTGCCAGCACAATCGACCTAGGCTACACCTTC. This codes for CASTIDLGYTF.

The sample holds a few counts of this clonotype. The J gene is TRBJ2-3, the V gene TRBV7-2, with TRBD2 identical over 8 bases. Germline V CDR1 and CDR2: SGHTA, FQGNSA. The CDR3 is 14 residues long. V lost 1 base and J lost 6; bases outside the gene matches: 3. The CDR3 DNA reads TGTGCCAGCAGCTTAGTTAGCGGGGTGGATACGCAGTATTTT. Translation gives CASSLVSGVDTQYF.

V and J are TRBV7-2 and TRBJ2-7; D ambiguous. Germline V gene data show CDR1 as SGHTA and CDR2 as FQGNSA. V gave up 5 bases and J gave up 2 bases, with 13 bases separating them. The CDR3 has 14 residues. The CDR3 DNA reads as TGTGCCAGCAGCATCCTGCTGGGCACCTACGAGCAGTACTTC. It encodes CASSILLGTYEQYF.

This clonotype has just a few counts. V usage is TRBV7-2 and J usage is TRBJ2-1, with TRBD1 identical over 8 bases. Germline V gene lookup returns CDR1 SGHTA and CDR2 FQGNSA. Trimming took 5 bases from V and 8 from J; bases not matched to a gene: 8. The CDR3 totals 14 residues. CDR3 nucleotides: TGTGCCAGCAGCCAACAGGGGGGTTCCGATGAGCAGTTCTTC. As protein: CASSQQGGSDEQFF.

This clonotype has only a few counts. This sequence joins TRBV7-6 and TRBJ1-3; maybe TRBD1 (5 bases). Between the trimmed V and J ends, which lost 10 bases and 5 bases, there was a span of 21 bases. There are 15 residues in the CDR3. Germline-derived CDR1 and CDR2 are SGHVS and FNYEAQ. The DNA for the CDR3 is TGTGCCACCCAAACACGGGGGTCTGATAGAAACACCATATATTTT. Translated, it gives CATQTRGSDRNTIYF.

There are a few counts of this clonotype. The J gene is TRBJ2-7, the V gene TRBV12-3 or TRBV12-4; D unclear. The CDR3 extends over 13 amino acids. V was trimmed by 6 bases and J by 1 base, leaving 10 bases between them. The CDR3 DNA follows: TGTGCCAGCAGAATTGACTCGTCCTACGAGCAGTACTTC. Amino acids: CASRIDSSYEQYF.

This clonotype showed up just a few times. The genes are TRBV6-2 or TRBV6-3 and TRBJ2-5, with D uncertain. This CDR3 is built from 13 residues. Per the germline V gene, CDR1 is MNHEY and CDR2 is SVGEGT. V shed 8 bases and J shed 4 bases, with 14 bases lying between them. The chain's CDR3 is CASAQQAAETQYF. CDR3 bases: TGTGCCAGCGCTCAGCAGGCAGCAGAGACCCAGTACTTC.

This clonotype was picked up many times. The chain employs TRBV7-2 and TRBJ2-3; D may correspond to TRBD1 or TRBD2 (5 bases each). The CDR3 is 16 amino acids. With 4 bases removed from V and 3 bases from J, the gap between germline ends came to 17 bases. Germline loops: CDR1 SGHTA, CDR2 FQGNSA. The CDR3 reads CASSSEGLLLTDTQYF. CDR3 bases: TGTGCCAGCAGCTCCGAGGGGTTATTACTAACAGATACGCAGTATTTT.

This clonotype was recorded a few times. V usage is TRBV10-3 and J usage is TRBJ1-5, with D perhaps TRBD1 (5 bases). CDR1 is ENHRY, CDR2 SYGVKD, per germline. The CDR3 contains 14 residues. The V and J ends lost 0 bases and 4 bases respectively, with 7 bases between them. CDR3 DNA: TGTGCCATCAGTGAGTCGAAGGGGAATCAGCCCCAGCATTTT. Translated: CAISESKGNQPQHF.

This clonotype has only a few counts. The rearrangement uses TRBV12-3 or TRBV12-4 and TRBJ2-7; 10 bases agree with TRBD2. Germline trimming cut 5 bases from V and 3 bases from J; bases unmatched to any gene: 7. CDR3 length: 15 amino acids. The DNA for the CDR3 is TGTGCCAGCAGTACCTCCCTAGCGGGAGACTACGAGCAGTACTTC. Its protein is CASSTSLAGDYEQYF.

There are many counts of this clonotype. This rearrangement joins TRBV7-2 to TRBJ1-5; the match to TRBD1 covers 9 bases. The ends lost 5 bases at V and 6 bases at J; junction bases unmatched: 8. The CDR3 consists of 15 residues. Germline CDR1 and CDR2: SGHTA and FQGNSA. The DNA for the CDR3 is TGTGCCAGCAGCCGGGACAGGGTGATTGGTCAGCCCCAGCATTTT. Translated, it gives CASSRDRVIGQPQHF.

This clonotype has just a few counts. The chain is built from TRBV6-1 and TRBJ2-1, with TRBD2 matching 8 bases. The CDR3 contains 16 residues. Germline values: CDR1 MNHNS, CDR2 SASEGT. V gave up 7 bases and J gave up 5 bases; unmatched junction bases: 13. CDR3 residues: CASTIPGTRGHNEQFF. As DNA, the CDR3 is TGTGCCAGCACCATTCCCGGGACTAGAGGCCACAATGAGCAGTTCTTC.

Here the CDR3 DNA reads TGTGCCAGCAGTTACCCAGGGACAGGGGAGCTGTTTTTT. This gives the protein CASSYPGTGELFF. The rearrangement uses TRBV6-1 and TRBJ2-2; D perhaps matches TRBD1 (6 bases). The germline V and J ends were trimmed by 5 bases and 8 bases, with 12 bases remaining between them. The CDR3 length is 13 residues. CDR1 is MNHNS and CDR2 is SASEGT in the germline V gene.

The V and J genes are TRBV10-3 and TRBJ2-7; 11 bases map to TRBD1. Germline CDR1 reads ENHRY; CDR2 reads SYGVKD. The V segment lost 6 bases and the J segment 5 bases; nucleotides outside the gene matches: 3. This CDR3 comprises 13 residues. The DNA for the CDR3 is TGTGCCATCAGGGGACAGGGGGGGAACGAGCAGTACTTC. It encodes CAIRGQGGNEQYF.

J is TRBJ2-7 and V is TRBV5-1; TRBD2 matches 8 bases. This CDR3 is 17 amino acids long. The germline V gene has CDR1 SGHRS and CDR2 YFSETQ. V was pared by 3 bases and J by 0 bases, with 11 bases of the junction left unmatched. This CDR3 is CASSSSGTSDPSYEQYF. The CDR3 DNA is TGCGCCAGCAGCTCCTCCGGGACTAGTGACCCCTCCTACGAGCAGTACTTC.

This clonotype was counted a few times. The rearrangement links TRBV27 to TRBJ1-6, with 8 bases fitting TRBD1. The length of the CDR3 is 14 residues. Germline V gene lookup returns CDR1 MNHEY and CDR2 SMNVEV (reference sequence). V was clipped by 6 bases and J by 9 bases; unmatched bases: 7. CDR3 residues: CASSTTGDGSPLHF. In DNA form, the CDR3 reads TGTGCCAGCAGCACGACAGGGGACGGTTCACCCCTCCACTTT.

J is TRBJ1-2 and V is TRBV19; no firm D call. V lost 7 bases, J lost 2 bases, and 11 bases lay in between. CDR3 length equals 13 residues. Germline V CDR1 and CDR2: LNHDA, SQIVND (reference sequence). CDR3 protein: CASTPGGNYGYTF. CDR3 in DNA: TGTGCCAGTACCCCAGGTGGGAACTATGGCTACACCTTC.